The 17 T cell receptor beta chains listed next were all sequenced from one sample in a study of T cells in Graves' hyperthyroidism and ophthalmopathy. RNA transcripts yielded amplified TCR beta CDR3 regions. The primer set for the first-round RT-PCR of the TCR CDR3 was HTBI. TCRdb fed the multiplex PCR reads into MiXCR, producing one record per CDR3 protein. The data contain about 840,000 distinct CDR3 sequences, about 38% of them singletons. Source material: blood. The receptors shown here come from a man aged 18 to 29 with Graves' hyperthyroidism.

This clonotype was detected ten times or more. This chain connects TRBV2 to TRBJ1-6; D might be TRBD1 (6 bases). In germline, CDR1 is SNHLY, CDR2 FYNNEI. Trimming cost V 7 bases and J 10 bases, with 14 bases left between them. This CDR3 has 13 residues. The CDR3 nucleotides are TGTGCCAGCAAAGGGGGGGCAGAGTCACCCCTCCACTTT. Protein sequence: CASKGGAESPLHF.

The sample holds many counts of this clonotype. The chain couples TRBV29-1 to TRBJ2-5; weak D call: TRBD2 (5 bases). The CDR3 has 15 amino acids. Trimming cost V 3 bases and J 1 base, with 15 bases left between them. Germline CDR1 is SQVTM and CDR2 is ANQGSEA. As DNA, the CDR3 is TGCAGCGTTGATGGCACGGGAAAGACCCAAGAGACCCAGTACTTC. Residues: CSVDGTGKTQETQYF. Based on the CDR3 plus reference TRBV29-1 and TRBJ2-5, the full variable domain is SAVISQKPSRDICQRGTSLTIQCQVDSQVTMMFWYRQQPGQSLTLIATANQGSEATYESGFVIDKFPISRPNLTFSTLTVSNMSPEDSSIYLCSVDGTGKTQETQYFGPGTRLLVL.

This clonotype appeared a few times. The rearrangement joins TRBV6-6 to TRBJ2-2, with D perhaps matching TRBD1 or TRBD2 (6 bases each). Germline loops: CDR1 MNHNY, CDR2 SVGAGI (reference sequence). The CDR3 contains 14 residues. With 6 bases removed from V and 7 bases from J, the gap between germline ends came to 15 bases. CDR3 in DNA: TGTGCCAGCAGCCGGGCGGGACAAGGCGGGGAGCTGTTTTTT. Protein: CASSRAGQGGELFF.

This clonotype was seen many times. The genes are TRBV29-1 and TRBJ2-7, with a tentative D call TRBD2 (5 bases). V was pared by 6 bases and J by 6 bases, with 18 bases between. The length of the CDR3 is 13 residues. In germline, CDR1 is SQVTM, CDR2 ANQGSEA. Here the CDR3 reads CSVKYLTTPEQYF. CDR3 sequence (DNA): TGCAGCGTAAAGTATCTGACTACGCCCGAGCAGTACTTC.

The chain is built from TRBV6-5 and TRBJ1-1; D is unresolved. The CDR3 sequence is 14 residues long. With 2 bases removed from V and 0 bases from J, the gap between germline ends came to 7 bases. Germline V gene sequence: CDR1 MNHEY, CDR2 SVGAGI. The CDR3 loop reads CASSYGVVNTEAFF. The CDR3 coding sequence is TGTGCCAGCAGTTACGGGGTGGTGAACACTGAAGCTTTCTTT.

This clonotype has just a few counts. V and J are TRBV20-1 and TRBJ2-2; 16 bases agree with TRBD2. Trimming took 6 bases from V and 5 from J; bases not matched to a gene: 15. The length of the CDR3 is 19 residues. Germline CDR1 is DFQATT and CDR2 is SNEGSKA (reference sequence). The CDR3 nucleotides read TGCAGTGCCCTAATGCCGGGACTAGCGGGGGGGCGGTGGACCGGGGAGCTGTTTTTT. As protein: CSALMPGLAGGRWTGELFF.

In this sample, this clonotype turned up once. The chain has TRBV19 and TRBJ1-3, with D unclear. The CDR3 runs 15 residues. V lost 8 bases to trimming and J lost 3 bases, with 17 bases between them. The germline CDR1 and CDR2 sequences are LNHDA and SQIVND (reference sequence). The CDR3 DNA is TGTGCCAGTGTGGGAGCCCGGGCCGGTGGAAACACCATATATTTT. This sequence encodes CASVGARAGGNTIYF. Full variable domain (outside the CDR3, taken from reference TRBV19 and TRBJ1-3): DGGITQSPKYLFRKEGQNVTLSCEQNLNHDAMYWYRQDPGQGLRLIYYSQIVNDFQKGDIAEGYSVSREKKESFPLTVTSAQKNPTAFYLCASVGARAGGNTIYFGEGSWLTVV.

J is TRBJ1-6 and V is TRBV4-1; D remains unclear. The CDR3 spans 17 residues. Germline values: CDR1 MGHRA, CDR2 YSYEKL. Trimming cost V 1 base and J 5 bases, with 15 bases left between them. The CDR3 nucleotides are TGCGCCAGCAGCCAAGCGAATATGGGTTTCGATAATTCACCCCTCCACTTT. This sequence encodes CASSQANMGFDNSPLHF.

Many counts were recorded for this clonotype. The chain carries TRBV7-2 and TRBJ2-7; 9 positions match TRBD2. The germline V gene has CDR1 SGHTA and CDR2 FQGNSA. V was pared by 1 base and J by 3 bases, with 4 bases of the junction left unmatched. There are 15 residues in the CDR3. The CDR3 sequence: CASSLGLSGSYEQYF. The CDR3 coding sequence is TGTGCCAGCAGCTTAGGCCTTAGCGGGAGCTACGAGCAGTACTTC.

Ten or more counts support this clonotype. The chain employs TRBV15 and TRBJ1-1; 8 nucleotides align to TRBD1. J gave up 4 bases and V 5 bases, and 6 bases lay outside the gene matches. The CDR3 loop spans 14 amino acids. Germline V gene lookup returns CDR1 LNHNV and CDR2 YYDKDF (reference sequence). The CDR3 coding sequence is TGTGCCACCAGCTGGACAGGGTCCGTCACTGAAGCTTTCTTT. Residues: CATSWTGSVTEAFF.

The rearrangement joins TRBV20-1 to TRBJ1-2; D call uncertain. Trimming cost V 5 bases and J 7 bases, with 11 bases left between them. CDR1 and CDR2 from the germline V gene are DFQATT and SNEGSKA (reference sequence). CDR3 length: 11 residues. CDR3 amino acids: CSASPPGGYTF. The CDR3 DNA reads as TGCAGTGCTTCTCCCCCGGGTGGCTACACCTTC.

The rearrangement joins TRBV9 to TRBJ1-2; 8 bases are shared with TRBD1. This CDR3 comprises 16 residues. Trimming cost V 0 bases and J 4 bases; bases outside gene matches: 8. Germline CDR1 is SGDLS and CDR2 is YYNGEE. The CDR3 nucleotides are TGTGCCAGCAGCGTAGAAGGGCAGGGGGCGGCCTATGGCTACACCTTC. Translated, it gives CASSVEGQGAAYGYTF.

Concerning this clonotype itself: A much bigger clone sits one base away, suggesting this may be a read error. V and J are TRBV20-1 and TRBJ1-5; a weak D match, TRBD1 (5 bases). Germline CDR1 reads DFQATT; CDR2 reads SNEGSKA (reference sequence). Trimming left V 2 bases short and J 7 bases short, with 15 bases between. The CDR3 consists of 14 residues. CDR3 coding DNA: TGCAGTGCTAGAAGAGGGGCAGGTGGCCAGCCCCAGCATTTT. This translates into CSARRGAGGQPQHF.

In this sample, this clonotype turned up many times. V gene TRBV7-9 combines with J gene TRBJ1-2; D gene ambiguous. V lost 1 base to trimming and J lost 4 bases, with 10 bases between them. CDR3 length equals 14 residues. The germline V gene encodes CDR1 SEHNR and CDR2 FQNEAQ (reference sequence). This CDR3 is CASSLVTQFYGYTF. In DNA form, the CDR3 reads TGTGCCAGCAGCTTAGTCACACAGTTCTATGGCTACACCTTC.

This clonotype appeared many times. J is TRBJ2-2 and V is TRBV10-3, with D perhaps matching TRBD1 (5 bases). CDR1 ENHRY and CDR2 SYGVKD come from the germline V gene. The CDR3 is 14 amino acids. V was cut by 4 bases and J by 3 bases, with 9 bases left in between. The CDR3 DNA reads TGTGCCATCAGTGCTGCCAGGGACACCGGGGAGCTGTTTTTT. Protein: CAISAARDTGELFF.

This clonotype was seen at least ten times. The rearrangement links TRBV7-9 to TRBJ1-4, with D possibly being TRBD1 (6 bases). The CDR3 length is 13 residues. CDR1 SEHNR and CDR2 FQNEAQ come from the germline V gene (reference sequence). Deletions cut 6 bases from V and 5 bases from J, with 10 bases between. CDR3 sequence reads: CASRKTGNEKLFF. Written as DNA, the CDR3 is TGTGCCAGCAGAAAGACAGGAAATGAAAAACTGTTTTTT. Based on the CDR3 plus reference TRBV7-9 and TRBJ1-4, the full variable domain is DTGVSQNPRHKITKRGQNVTFRCDPISEHNRLYWYRQTLGQGPEFLTYFQNEAQLEKSRLLSDRFSAERPKGSFSTLEIQRTEQGDSAMYLCASRKTGNEKLFFGSGTQLSVL.

V usage is TRBV3-1 and J usage is TRBJ2-5; possible D gene TRBD1, 6 bases. Germline CDR1 reads LGHDT; CDR2 reads YNNKEL (reference sequence). The CDR3 spans 14 residues. V was shortened by 0 bases and J by 5 bases, with 10 bases between the two germline ends. The CDR3: CASSQEGQKETQYF. The DNA for the CDR3 is TGTGCCAGCAGCCAAGAGGGACAAAAGGAGACCCAGTACTTC.